The rows below give T cell receptor beta chains drawn from one sample of a study of CD8 T cells in ankylosing spondylitis. A single record per CDR3 protein comes from TCRdb applying MiXCR to the 5' RACE reads. This table has roughly 180,000 distinct CDR3 sequences, around 8.9% appearing once. Sequencing was performed on blood, either unsorted or a sorted T cell fraction (not recorded which). These receptors all stem from a female donor with ankylosing spondylitis or in good health (not recorded which). CDR3s include the opening cysteine and the closing phenylalanine or tryptophan. D genes are given only for firm matches. The size of a clone is reported for some rows only, either as once, few or many, or as a class for expanded clones.

size,V,J,D,DNA,CDR3
few,TRBV4-2,TRBJ1-4,.,TGTGCCAGCAGCCAAGACCCGGGACACGCTAATGAAAAACTGTTTTTT,CASSQDPGHANEKLFF
many,TRBV12-3/TRBV12-4,TRBJ2-7,.,TGTGCCAGCAGTCCGTCCATCTACGAGCAGTACTTC,CASSPSIYEQYF
.,TRBV24-1,TRBJ2-2,.,TGTGCCACCAGTGGGGGCGGAGAGAACACCGGGGAGCTGTTTTTT,CATSGGGENTGELFF
.,TRBV15,TRBJ2-7,TRBD2,TGTGCCACCGGACAAGGCGCGGGGGTCTACGAGCAGTACTTC,CATGQGAGVYEQYF
few,TRBV6-1,TRBJ2-1,.,TGTGCCAGCAGTGAAGAAAGGGATTCCTACAATGAGCAGTTCTTC,CASSEERDSYNEQFF
few,TRBV28,TRBJ2-7,.,TGTGCCAGCAGTCCCCGGACAGCCTACGAGCAGTACTTC,CASSPRTAYEQYF
once,TRBV7-6,TRBJ2-1,TRBD1,TGTGCCAGCAGCTTTTCCGACAGGGCGTACTACAATGAGCAGTTCTTC,CASSFSDRAYYNEQFF
.,TRBV12-3/TRBV12-4,TRBJ1-5,TRBD1,TGTGCCAGCAGTTTAGGCGCAGGGGGCTTGAGTCAGCCCCAGCATTTT,CASSLGAGGLSQPQHF
many,TRBV12-3/TRBV12-4,TRBJ2-1,.,TGTGCCAGCAGTTCCAACATGGATGAGCAGTTCTTC,CASSSNMDEQFF
.,TRBV20-1,TRBJ2-7,TRBD1,TGCAGTGCTAGATTGGGACAGGCCTACGAGCAGTACTTC,CSARLGQAYEQYF
many,TRBV12-3/TRBV12-4,TRBJ2-7,.,TGTGCCAGCAGCCCGGGGCTCTACGAGCAGTACTTC,CASSPGLYEQYF
many,TRBV7-9,TRBJ1-2,.,TGTGCCAGCAGCTTAGCCACAGGGATGTATGGCTACACCTTC,CASSLATGMYGYTF
.,TRBV4-3,TRBJ1-1,.,TGCGCCAGCAGCCATAGGGGCACTGAAGCTTTCTTT,CASSHRGTEAFF
few,TRBV7-8,TRBJ2-3,.,TGTGCCAGCAGCTTATATCGCTCGACCACAGATACGCAGTATTTT,CASSLYRSTTDTQYF
.,TRBV20-1,TRBJ2-3,.,TGCAGTGCTAGAGAAACGGGAACAGATACGCAGTATTTT,CSARETGTDTQYF
many,TRBV7-6,TRBJ2-7,TRBD1,TGTGCCAGCAGCCCCCGGGACAGTTTCTACGAGCAGTACTTC,CASSPRDSFYEQYF
.,TRBV28,TRBJ2-3,TRBD1,TGTGCCAGCAGCACAACTCGGGACAGGGCCCAGCTACTAGTTAGCACAGATACGCAGTATTTT,CASSTTRDRAQLLVSTDTQYF
many,TRBV5-1,TRBJ1-2,.,TGCGCCAGCAGCTTGGATACAGGCGGCTACACCTTC,CASSLDTGGYTF
few,TRBV28,TRBJ2-7,.,TGTGCCAGCAGACAGTTACTCTCCTACGAGCAGTACTTC,CASRQLLSYEQYF
once,TRBV7-6,TRBJ2-1,.,TGTGCCAGCAGCTTAGTTTTCCCCCTTAGCGAGACTTACAATGAGCAGTTCTTC,CASSLVFPLSETYNEQFF
many,TRBV5-8,TRBJ2-7,TRBD2,TGTGCCAGCAGCTTCCTGAGCGGGACCACCTACGAGCAGTACTTC,CASSFLSGTTYEQYF
.,TRBV20-1,TRBJ2-7,TRBD2,TGCAGTGCTAAGTCACTAGCGGGGACTCCCTACGAGCAGTACTTC,CSAKSLAGTPYEQYF
few,TRBV5-6,TRBJ2-1,TRBD1,TGTGCCAGCAGAAGGCCCGGGACAGGGTTCAATGAGCAGTTCTTC,CASRRPGTGFNEQFF
.,TRBV5-4,TRBJ1-2,.,TGTGCCAGCAGCACCGAAAACAGGGATAACTATGGCTACACCTTC,CASSTENRDNYGYTF
many,TRBV7-9,TRBJ1-5,TRBD1,TGTGCCAGCAGCCCTACAGGGGGGCCGCCCCAGCATTTT,CASSPTGGPPQHF
medium-sized,TRBV12-3/TRBV12-4,TRBJ2-1,.,TGTGCCAGCAGTCCATTCTCGAACTACAATGAGCAGTTCTTC,CASSPFSNYNEQFF
medium-sized,TRBV4-3,TRBJ2-3,.,TGCGCCAGCAGCCAAGATTACCGGCAGGGAGGAGATACGCAGTATTTT,CASSQDYRQGGDTQYF
many,TRBV4-3,TRBJ2-5,TRBD2,TGCGCCAGCAGCCAGACTAGCGGGGCCCAAGAGACCCAGTACTTC,CASSQTSGAQETQYF
many,TRBV5-1,TRBJ1-1,.,TGCGCCAGCAATGGGGCCACTGAAGCTTTCTTT,CASNGATEAFF
.,TRBV21-1,TRBJ2-1,.,TGTGCCAGCAGGTACTCTCGGGGGGAGCAGTTCTTC,CASRYSRGEQFF
few,TRBV7-9,TRBJ2-5,TRBD1,TGTGCCAGCAGCGCAGGGGGCTCGGTAGAGACCCAGTACTTC,CASSAGGSVETQYF
.,TRBV10-1,TRBJ2-3,.,TGCGCCAGCAGTGAGTTGCCTGTGGACAGAGCGTCAGATACGCAGTATTTT,CASSELPVDRASDTQYF
many,TRBV4-3,TRBJ2-7,.,TGCGCCAGCAGCCAAGATAGAAAAGGAGCCACCTACGAGCAGTACTTC,CASSQDRKGATYEQYF
.,TRBV27,TRBJ2-7,TRBD1,TGTGCCAGCAGTCTATCCGGGACAGGGTCGAGAAACGAGCAGTACTTC,CASSLSGTGSRNEQYF
.,TRBV20-1,TRBJ2-1,.,TGCAGTGCTAGAGAGGCCCCGAGCTCCTACAATGAGCAGTTCTTC,CSAREAPSSYNEQFF
.,TRBV7-3,TRBJ2-1,TRBD2,TGTGCCAGCAGCCAAAAACTAGCGGGGACGTACAATGAGCAGTTCTTC,CASSQKLAGTYNEQFF
many,TRBV5-1,TRBJ2-3,TRBD2,TGCGCCAGCAGCTTATCCCCGGCTAGCGGGTATGCAGATACGCAGTATTTT,CASSLSPASGYADTQYF
few,TRBV5-1,TRBJ2-7,TRBD1,TGCGCCAGCAGACCCGGGACAGGGAGCTCCTACGAGCAGTACTTC,CASRPGTGSSYEQYF
many,TRBV6-5,TRBJ1-1,TRBD1,TGTGCCAGCAGTTCTCCGGGACAGCAAACTGAAGCTTTCTTT,CASSSPGQQTEAFF
.,TRBV12-5,TRBJ2-1,.,TGTGCTAGTGGTTTGGTACTGCGCGAAACTCTAGGGTCCTACAATGAGCAGTTCTTC,CASGLVLRETLGSYNEQFF